This T cell receptor (beta chain) appears in the sequencing data of a study of cytomegalovirus exposure and HLA in healthy donors. Across the study: The Caucasian-associated ancestry cluster held more than 80% of around 380 genotyped donors.

13 Jbeta primers and 60 Vbeta primers were used for the PCR. Some clones are missing from TCRdb's copy, which holds only in-frame ones; the method was immunoSEQ multiplex PCR. The table lists around 180,000 clones, about 80% of them singletons, with 1.1% in the top ten. Of note for this clone: Antigen specificity is unknown.

This CDR3 spans 14 amino acids. The ends were cut back, 5 bases at V and 2 bases at J, with 12 bases in the middle. Looked up from germline, CDR1 is MNHEY and CDR2 is SVGAGI. Study-level results: In most subjects, TCR beta sequences reportedly gave accurate predictions of HLA-A and HLA-B alleles. Among TCR beta chains of equal frequency, HLA-associated ones were more clonally expanded in a later analysis. Later on, a genetic analysis was performed. It linked a missense variant in DCLRE1C with V- and J-gene trimming of TCR beta.

Sequencing was performed on PBMCs. The origin of this receptor is a woman in her 40s in good health and CMV-seronegative. The chain is built from TRBV6-5 and TRBJ1-1; D remains ambiguous. CDR3 DNA: TGTGCCAGCAGTCCGACAAGGTTTAACACTGAAGCTTTCTTT. The encoded protein is CASSPTRFNTEAFF.